Sequencing of this T cell receptor beta chain was carried out in a study of shared clonotypes between healthy human individuals. Concerning this clone itself: Its antigen is unknown.

With 6 bases removed from V and 2 bases from J, the gap between germline ends came to 16 bases. This CDR3 comprises 15 residues. From germline, CDR1 is MNHNY and CDR2 SVGAGI (reference sequence). Method: immunoSEQ multiplex PCR; TCRdb's copy keeps in-frame clones and lacks some. The repertoire holds about 2.4 million clones, 80% to 95% seen once, with about 0.34% in the top ten. Study results and limitations: Sampling was confined to blood; repertoires within tissues likely differ. Sharing of clonotypes among donors was expected to vary with sequencing depth.

The sequence was obtained from a man aged 18 to 35 in good health. Some clones in this sample may be carry-over from other donors' samples. The chain joins TRBV6-6 to TRBJ1-2; possible D gene TRBD1, 5 bases. The sample consisted of naive CD4+ T cells from PBMCs. Subset: CD45RA+ positively selected. The CDR3, as DNA: TGTGCCAGCAGACCACCACCCACAGGAAACTATGGCTACACCTTC. Its translation is CASRPPPTGNYGYTF.